Sequencing of this T cell receptor beta chain was carried out in a study of cytomegalovirus exposure and HLA in healthy donors. There are 12 residues in the CDR3. V was clipped by 10 bases and J by 1 base, with 10 bases between them. Per the germline V gene, CDR1 is MNHEY and CDR2 is SMNVEV (reference sequence). The PCR had 60 Vbeta and 13 Jbeta primers. Generated by immunoSEQ multiplex PCR, the TCRdb table keeps only in-frame clones and is missing some. This table holds roughly 150,000 clones, around 76% found once. Material: PBMCs. The clonotype comes from a woman aged 40 to 50 in good health and CMV-seronegative. V usage is TRBV27 and J usage is TRBJ1-1; a weak D match, TRBD1 (5 bases). The DNA of the CDR3 is TGTGCCATACCCGGGGGGAACACTGAAGCTTTCTTT. As protein: CAIPGGNTEAFF.